What follows are 15 T cell receptor beta chains derived from one specimen sequenced in a study of CD8+CD57+ T cells in acquired aplastic anemia. Those patients picked for sequencing had displayed CD8+CD57+ cell expansion on flow cytometry. Profiling that covered TCR beta VDJ and CDR3 relied on genomic DNA as its template. TCRdb ran MiXCR on the reads and lists one entry per CDR3 protein. This table holds about 190,000 distinct CDR3 sequences, approximately 50% found once. Specimen: sorted CD4+, CD8+, or CD8+CD57+ T cells (not recorded which) from PBMCs. These receptors came from a human donor with aplastic anemia.

A few counts support this clonotype. The J gene is TRBJ2-3, the V gene TRBV6-2 or TRBV6-3; 8 positions agree with TRBD1. Germline-derived CDR1 and CDR2 are MNHEY and SVGEGT. This CDR3 is 15 amino acids long. V dropped 6 bases and J dropped 0; count of bases not matched to a gene: 5. The CDR3, as DNA: TGTGCCAGCAGGGCCGGACAGGGAAGCACAGATACGCAGTATTTT. It translates to CASRAGQGSTDTQYF.

This chain joins TRBV2 and TRBJ1-5; D is perhaps TRBD1 (6 bases). CDR3 length: 13 amino acids. CDR1 is SNHLY and CDR2 is FYNNEI in the germline V gene. Trimming removed 5 bases at V and 7 bases at J, with 12 bases between. In DNA form, the CDR3 reads TGTGCCAGCAGTAAGGGGGAGGAGCAGCCCCAGCATTTT. This sequence encodes CASSKGEEQPQHF.

This clonotype was seen at least ten times. One end of the junction fails to match germline, which may point to a read error. This chain uses TRBV5-1 with TRBJ2-6; D not certain. The CDR3 is 15 residues long. Germline lookup yields CDR1 SGHRS and CDR2 YFSETQ. CDR3 residues: CASSLGVSGANVLTF. The CDR3 bases are TGCGCCAGCAGTTTGGGTGTTTCTGGGGCCAACGTCCTGACTTTC.

Regarding this clonotype: This may arise from a read error, as a much more abundant clone is one base away. The chain employs TRBV6-1 and TRBJ1-6; D is uncertain. Trimming pared 5 bases from V and 11 bases from J, leaving 19 bases between. CDR1 and CDR2 (germline): MNHNS, SASEGT. This CDR3 contains 15 residues. The chain's CDR3 is CASSTQTEGVPPLHF. CDR3 DNA: TGTGCCAGCAGTACACAAACAGAGGGCGTCCCACCCCTCCACTTT.

The rearrangement uses TRBV7-2 and TRBJ2-7, with D hard to call. V was clipped by 2 bases and J by 0 bases, with 14 bases between them. Germline V gene lookup returns CDR1 SGHTA and CDR2 FQGNSA. The CDR3 has 16 amino acids. This CDR3 reads CASSLNPAASSYEQYF. CDR3 DNA: TGTGCCAGCAGCTTAAATCCGGCGGCAAGCTCCTACGAGCAGTACTTC. Drawing the rest from reference TRBV7-2 and TRBJ2-7, the complete variable domain is GAGVSQSPSNKVTEKGKDVELRCDPISGHTALYWYRQSLGQGLEFLIYFQGNSAPDKSGLPSDRFSAERTGGSVSTLTIQRTQQEDSAVYLCASSLNPAASSYEQYFGPGTRLTVT.

Ten or more counts support this clonotype. The chain has TRBV5-1 and TRBJ2-5; 9 bases match TRBD2. Trimming took 5 bases from V and 5 from J; bases not matched to a gene: 4. Germline CDR1 and CDR2: SGHRS and YFSETQ. This CDR3 contains 13 residues. CDR3 amino acids: CASRRTSGETQYF. DNA for the CDR3: TGCGCCAGCAGACGTACTAGCGGGGAGACCCAGTACTTC.

This clonotype was seen more than once but under ten times. The chain couples TRBV10-2 to TRBJ1-2; D ambiguous. Trimming removed 2 bases at V and 13 bases at J, with 17 bases between. This CDR3 is built from 13 residues. CDR1 WSHSY and CDR2 SAAADI come from the germline V gene. CDR3 DNA sequence: TGCGCCAGCAGTGAGAGGGTTGAGAGACGCGGCACCTTC. It yields the protein CASSERVERRGTF.

This clonotype appeared once. One junction end disagrees with the germline gene, perhaps due to a read error. CDR3: CSSRAGTGVETQYF. CDR3 in DNA: TGCAGTTCTAGAGCCGGGACAGGGGTAGAGACCCAGTACTTC. V gene TRBV20-1 combines with J gene TRBJ2-5, with 10 positions matching TRBD1. The CDR3 extends over 14 amino acids. The germline V gene encodes CDR1 DFQATT and CDR2 SNEGSKA (reference sequence).

This clonotype was counted only a few times. This chain links TRBV2 with TRBJ1-4, with 7 bases that match TRBD1. Trimming took 3 bases from V and 4 from J; bases not matched to a gene: 2. The germline CDR1 and CDR2 sequences are SNHLY and FYNNEI. The CDR3 loop spans 14 amino acids. The CDR3 sequence is CASSEGTVNEKLFF. As DNA, the CDR3 is TGTGCCAGCAGTGAGGGGACAGTTAATGAAAAACTGTTTTTT.

This clonotype appeared many times. V is TRBV2 and J is TRBJ1-3; TRBD1 might be the D (5 bases). The CDR3 runs 15 residues. The V gene lost 5 bases and the J gene lost 2 bases, with 13 bases spanning the gap. From germline, CDR1 is SNHLY and CDR2 FYNNEI. CDR3 DNA sequence: TGTGCCAGCAGTCGCACAGGTTCGGCTGGAAACACCATATATTTT. Translated, it gives CASSRTGSAGNTIYF.

The CDR3 DNA reads TGTGCCACCATTTCGACAGGGAACTTCTATGGCTACACCTTC. Its translation: CATISTGNFYGYTF. This rearrangement joins TRBV15 to TRBJ1-2; the match to TRBD1 covers 7 bases. The J segment lost 4 bases and the V segment lost 7 bases, leaving 9 bases of the junction unmatched. Germline-derived CDR1 and CDR2 are LNHNV and YYDKDF (reference sequence). CDR3 length: 14 residues.

The chain has TRBV11-1 and TRBJ2-5, with TRBD2 as a possible D gene (6 bases). The germline CDR1 and CDR2 sequences are SGHAT and FQDESV (reference sequence). This CDR3 contains 18 residues. Trimming cost V 5 bases and J 0 bases, with 22 bases left between them. The CDR3 DNA sequence: TGTGCCAGCAGCCCCCCGGGGGTGGGCAGAAAGTACCAAGAGACCCAGTACTTC. This codes for CASSPPGVGRKYQETQYF.

The chain has TRBV2 and TRBJ1-1; D possibly corresponds to TRBD1 (5 bases). V was pared by 0 bases and J by 10 bases, with 15 bases between. The germline gives CDR1 SNHLY, CDR2 FYNNEI. The CDR3 contains 14 residues. CDR3 loop: CASSEARVGTVAFF. In DNA, the CDR3 is TGTGCCAGCAGTGAAGCGCGTGTGGGGACCGTAGCTTTCTTT.

Comments on this clonotype: One end of the junction is discordant with germline, which a read error may explain. V is TRBV25-1 and J is TRBJ1-4; TRBD1 is a possible D gene (5 bases). The CDR3 consists of 15 residues. Germline lookup yields CDR1 MGHDK and CDR2 SYGVNS. CDR3 nucleotide sequence: TGTGCCAGCAGTGAACCCGGGACGCTTAATAAAAAACTGTTTTTT. Amino acid sequence: CASSEPGTLNKKLFF.

In its sample, this clonotype was seen many times. V is TRBV9 and J is TRBJ1-2; 8 bases are shared with TRBD1. The length of the CDR3 is 13 residues. CDR1 is SGDLS, CDR2 YYNGEE, per germline. V lost 3 bases to trimming and J lost 4 bases; unmatched junction nucleotides: 2. This CDR3 reads CASSATGVYGYTF. The CDR3 coding sequence is TGTGCCAGCAGCGCGACAGGGGTCTATGGCTACACCTTC.